These 14 T cell receptor beta chains came from one sample sequenced in a study of T cells after yellow fever vaccination. MiXCR was run by TCRdb on the 5' RACE reads, yielding one entry per CDR3 protein. This table has 610,000 or so distinct CDR3 sequences, approximately 13% appearing once. Material: PBMCs, obtained on the day of the yellow fever booster vaccination. These receptors came from a young man who received the YFV17D yellow fever vaccine.

V usage is TRBV10-3 and J usage is TRBJ1-1; 8 bases are shared with TRBD1. V lost 3 bases to trimming and J lost 5 bases; unmatched junction nucleotides: 5. Germline V CDR1 and CDR2: ENHRY, SYGVKD. The length of the CDR3 is 14 residues. This chain's CDR3 is CAISEWTGRTEAFF. For the CDR3, the DNA is TGTGCCATCAGTGAATGGACAGGGCGTACTGAAGCTTTCTTT.

V is TRBV5-6 and J is TRBJ2-2; D might be TRBD1 (6 bases). Germline CDR1 SGHDT, CDR2 YYEEEE. Trimming pared 1 base from V and 1 base from J, leaving 8 bases between. This CDR3 has 15 amino acids. The CDR3 nucleotides read TGTGCCAGCAGCTTGCAACAGGGGAACACCGGGGAGCTGTTTTTT. It yields the protein CASSLQQGNTGELFF.

In its sample, this clonotype was seen a few times. This chain links TRBV18 with TRBJ1-1; TRBD1 is a possible D gene (6 bases). Trimming cost V 2 bases and J 0 bases, with 10 bases left between them. This CDR3 contains 15 residues. Germline-derived CDR1 and CDR2 are KGHSH and LQKENI. This CDR3 reads CASSPSRDMNTEAFF. Written as DNA, the CDR3 is TGTGCCAGCTCACCATCAAGGGACATGAACACTGAAGCTTTCTTT.

Written as DNA, the CDR3 is TGTGCCTGGTTGGCTACTTACACCGGGGAGCTGTTTTTT. Residues: CAWLATYTGELFF. This rearrangement joins TRBV30 to TRBJ2-2; D is unresolved. The CDR3 length is 13 residues. Trimming took off 5 bases at V and 3 bases at J, with 10 bases between the two ends. The germline gives CDR1 GTSNPN, CDR2 SVGIG (reference sequence). Supplemented by reference TRBV30 and TRBJ2-2, the full variable domain reads SQTIHQWPATLVQPVGSPLSLECTVEGTSNPNLYWYRQAAGRGLQLLFYSVGIGQISSEVPQNLSASRPQDRQFILSSKKLLLSDSGFYLCAWLATYTGELFFGEGSRLTVL.

The V gene is TRBV29-1, the J gene TRBJ2-1; maybe TRBD1 (6 bases). The germline gives CDR1 SQVTM, CDR2 ANQGSEA. This CDR3 spans 14 amino acids. The V gene lost 0 bases and the J gene lost 5 bases, with 11 bases spanning the gap. The CDR3 DNA is TGCAGCGTTGAAGACAGGGGACGCCACAATGAGCAGTTCTTC. Translating it yields CSVEDRGRHNEQFF.

This sequence joins TRBV29-1 and TRBJ2-1, with 7 bases lining up with TRBD1. Germline assignment: CDR1 SQVTM and CDR2 ANQGSEA. V was clipped by 6 bases and J by 5 bases; unmatched bases: 13. There are 15 residues in the CDR3. CDR3 loop: CSVTPRGGTDNEQFF. CDR3 sequence (DNA): TGCAGCGTCACGCCCCGAGGGGGCACAGACAATGAGCAGTTCTTC.

The rearrangement links TRBV23-1 to TRBJ2-7; D uncertain. TRBV23-1 is an open reading frame, and its role is uncertain. Trimming took off 4 bases at V and 6 bases at J, with 16 bases between the two ends. This CDR3 is built from 14 residues. The DNA of the CDR3 is TGCGCCAGCAGTCGCCTAGAATTCAGAGGCGAGCAGTACTTC. It yields the protein CASSRLEFRGEQYF.

The J gene is TRBJ2-7, the V gene TRBV20-1, with TRBD2 matching 9 bases. This CDR3 spans 15 amino acids. CDR1 is DFQATT and CDR2 is SNEGSKA in the germline V gene (reference sequence). J lost 3 bases, V lost 5 bases, and 11 bases had no gene match. Written as DNA, the CDR3 is TGCAGTGCTCCACCCTTAGCGGGAGAGATCTACGAGCAGTACTTC. Protein sequence: CSAPPLAGEIYEQYF.

In this sample, this clonotype turned up many times. This chain links TRBV3-1 with TRBJ2-5; D is uncertain. CDR3 length equals 16 residues. CDR1 and CDR2 (germline): LGHDT, YNNKEL (reference sequence). Trimming left V 0 bases short and J 5 bases short, with 16 bases between. The CDR3, as DNA: TGTGCCAGCAGCCAAGATTCCACCCGCCCGTGGGAGACCCAGTACTTC. Protein: CASSQDSTRPWETQYF.

This clonotype was seen a few times. The V call is TRBV7-9, the J call TRBJ2-1; the match to TRBD2 covers 9 bases. This CDR3 is built from 16 residues. Germline-derived CDR1 and CDR2 are SEHNR and FQNEAQ (reference sequence). With V trimmed by 6 bases and J by 3 bases, 9 bases remained unmatched. CDR3 bases: TGTGCCAGCAGACAATCCTCTAGCGGGATCTACAATGAGCAGTTCTTC. This translates into CASRQSSSGIYNEQFF.

The chain combines TRBV20-1 with TRBJ2-7, with D tentatively TRBD1 or TRBD2 (5 bases each). CDR3 length: 13 amino acids. V lost 0 bases, J lost 2 bases, and 8 bases lay in between. Per the germline V gene, CDR1 is DFQATT and CDR2 is SNEGSKA (reference sequence). DNA of the CDR3: TGCAGTGCTAGAGACGGGGCCACCTACGAGCAGTACTTC. Amino acids: CSARDGATYEQYF.

This clonotype was recorded a few times. The CDR3 coding sequence is TGTGCCAGCAGCTTAGGGAAAGGGGGGTCAGCGGGAGGGATCTACGAGCAGTACTTC. This translates into CASSLGKGGSAGGIYEQYF. The chain combines TRBV7-6 with TRBJ2-7; 10 bases are a match to TRBD2. Germline-derived CDR1 and CDR2 are SGHVS and FNYEAQ. V was clipped by 1 base and J by 3 bases; unmatched bases: 15. The CDR3 sequence is 19 residues long.

For this clonotype: Germline and junction disagree at one end, which may indicate a read error. This chain uses TRBV14 with TRBJ2-3; 14 bases align to TRBD2. Per germline, CDR1 SGHDN and CDR2 FVKESK. This CDR3 comprises 16 residues. CDR3 DNA: TGCGCCAGCAGCCAAGGACTAGCGGGAGGAGCAGATACGCAGTATTTT. It encodes CASSQGLAGGADTQYF. Combining the CDR3 with reference TRBV14 and TRBJ2-3 gives the whole variable domain EAGVTQFPSHSVIEKGQTVTLRCDPISGHDNLYWYRRVMGKEIKFLLHFVKESKQDESGMPNNRFLAERTGGTYSTLKVQPAELEDSGVYFCASSQGLAGGADTQYFGPGTRLTVL.

The sample holds a few counts of this clonotype. The chain recombines TRBV7-8 with TRBJ2-4; D remains unclear. V lost 1 base and J 5 bases, leaving 6 bases between the germline ends. The germline gives CDR1 SGHVS, CDR2 FQNEAQ. CDR3 length: 13 residues. The CDR3 region is CASSLEVQNIQYF. As DNA, the CDR3 is TGTGCCAGCAGCTTAGAGGTCCAAAACATTCAGTACTTC.